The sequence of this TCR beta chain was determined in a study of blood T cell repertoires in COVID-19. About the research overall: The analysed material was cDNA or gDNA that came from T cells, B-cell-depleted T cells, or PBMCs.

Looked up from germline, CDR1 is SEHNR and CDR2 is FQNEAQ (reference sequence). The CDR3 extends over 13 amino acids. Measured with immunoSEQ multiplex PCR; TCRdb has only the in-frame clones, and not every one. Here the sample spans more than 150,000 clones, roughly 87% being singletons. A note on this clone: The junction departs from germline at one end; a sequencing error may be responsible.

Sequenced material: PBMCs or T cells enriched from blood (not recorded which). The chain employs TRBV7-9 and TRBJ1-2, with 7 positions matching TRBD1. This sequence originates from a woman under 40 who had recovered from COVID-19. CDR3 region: CASSLEDRTPAAF. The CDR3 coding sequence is TGTGCCAGCAGCTTAGAGGACAGGACCCCTGCGGCCTTC.